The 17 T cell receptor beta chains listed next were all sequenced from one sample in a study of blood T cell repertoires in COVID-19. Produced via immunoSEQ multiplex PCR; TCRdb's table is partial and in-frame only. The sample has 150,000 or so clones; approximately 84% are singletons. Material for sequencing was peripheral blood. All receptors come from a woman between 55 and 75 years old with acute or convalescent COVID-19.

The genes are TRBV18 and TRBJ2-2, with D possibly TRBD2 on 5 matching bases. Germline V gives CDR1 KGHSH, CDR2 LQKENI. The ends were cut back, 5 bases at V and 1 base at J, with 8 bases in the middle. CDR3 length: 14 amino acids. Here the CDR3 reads CASSNGMNTGELFF. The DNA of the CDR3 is TGTGCCAGCTCAAACGGGATGAACACCGGGGAGCTGTTTTTT.

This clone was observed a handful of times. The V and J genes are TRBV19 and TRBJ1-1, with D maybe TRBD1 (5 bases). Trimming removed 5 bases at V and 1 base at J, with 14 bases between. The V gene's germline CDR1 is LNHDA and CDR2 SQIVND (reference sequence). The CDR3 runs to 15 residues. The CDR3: CASSPGGGPNTEAFF. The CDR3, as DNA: TGTGCCAGTAGTCCCGGGGGGGGACCGAACACTGAAGCTTTCTTT.

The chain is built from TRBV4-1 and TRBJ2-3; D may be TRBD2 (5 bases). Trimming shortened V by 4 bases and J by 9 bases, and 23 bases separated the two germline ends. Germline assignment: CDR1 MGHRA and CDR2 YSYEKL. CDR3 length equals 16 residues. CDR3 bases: TGCGCCAGCAGCCGGCTCTCCGGGATGCCCACGGGGACGCAGTATTTT. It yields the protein CASSRLSGMPTGTQYF.

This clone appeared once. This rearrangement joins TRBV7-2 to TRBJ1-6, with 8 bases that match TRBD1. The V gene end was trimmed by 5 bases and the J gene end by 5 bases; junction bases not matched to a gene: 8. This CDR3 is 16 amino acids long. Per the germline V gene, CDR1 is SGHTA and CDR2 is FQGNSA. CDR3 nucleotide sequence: TGTGCCAGCAGCGCTCAGGGACAGGTTAATAATTCACCCCTCCACTTT. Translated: CASSAQGQVNNSPLHF.

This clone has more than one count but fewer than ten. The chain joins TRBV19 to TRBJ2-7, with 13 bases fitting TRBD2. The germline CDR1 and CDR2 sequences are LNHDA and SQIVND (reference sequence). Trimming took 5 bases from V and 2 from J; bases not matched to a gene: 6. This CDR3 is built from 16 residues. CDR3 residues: CASSVKGTSGTYEQYF. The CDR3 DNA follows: TGTGCCAGTAGTGTAAAAGGGACTAGCGGGACCTACGAGCAGTACTTC.

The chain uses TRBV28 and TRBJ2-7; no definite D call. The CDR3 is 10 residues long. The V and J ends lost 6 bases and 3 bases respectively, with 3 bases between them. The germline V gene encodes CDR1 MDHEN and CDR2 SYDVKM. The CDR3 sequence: CASSNYEQYF. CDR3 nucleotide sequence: TGTGCCAGCAGCAACTACGAGCAGTACTTC.

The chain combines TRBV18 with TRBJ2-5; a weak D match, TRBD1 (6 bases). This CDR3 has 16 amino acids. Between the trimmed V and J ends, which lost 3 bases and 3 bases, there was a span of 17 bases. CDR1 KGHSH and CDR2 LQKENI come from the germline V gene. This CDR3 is CASSPPHRAVKETQYF. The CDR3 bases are TGTGCCAGCTCACCTCCTCACAGGGCTGTCAAAGAGACCCAGTACTTC.

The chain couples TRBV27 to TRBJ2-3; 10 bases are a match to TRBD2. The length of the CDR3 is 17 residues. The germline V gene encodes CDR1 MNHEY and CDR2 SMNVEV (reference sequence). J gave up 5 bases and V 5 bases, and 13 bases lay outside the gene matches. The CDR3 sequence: CASSDRILSSGRDTQYF. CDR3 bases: TGTGCCAGCAGTGACAGAATCCTTTCTAGCGGGAGAGATACGCAGTATTTT.

In DNA form, the CDR3 reads TGTGCCAGCAGCTTAGACAGTTTCTATGGCTACACCTTC. Its translation: CASSLDSFYGYTF. The chain recombines TRBV7-9 with TRBJ1-2, with D unclear. V gave up 1 base and J gave up 4 bases, with 7 bases separating them. The CDR3 length is 13 residues. Per the germline V gene, CDR1 is SEHNR and CDR2 is FQNEAQ (reference sequence).

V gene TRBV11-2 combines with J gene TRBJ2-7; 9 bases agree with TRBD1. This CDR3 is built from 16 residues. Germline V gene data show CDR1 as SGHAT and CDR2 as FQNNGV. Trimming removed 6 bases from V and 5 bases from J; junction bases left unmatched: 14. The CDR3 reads CASSLKRGQGWDEQYF. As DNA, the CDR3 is TGTGCCAGCAGTTTAAAGCGGGGACAGGGCTGGGACGAGCAGTACTTC.

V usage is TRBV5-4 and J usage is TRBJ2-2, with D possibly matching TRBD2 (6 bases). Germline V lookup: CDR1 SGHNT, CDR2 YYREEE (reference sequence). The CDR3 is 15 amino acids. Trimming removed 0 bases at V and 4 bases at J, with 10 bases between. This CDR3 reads CASSLDIGGTGELFF. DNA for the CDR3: TGTGCCAGCAGCTTGGACATCGGGGGCACCGGGGAGCTGTTTTTT.

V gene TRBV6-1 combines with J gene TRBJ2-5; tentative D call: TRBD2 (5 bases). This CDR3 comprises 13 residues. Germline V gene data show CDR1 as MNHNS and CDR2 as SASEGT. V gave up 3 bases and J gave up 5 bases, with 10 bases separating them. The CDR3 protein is CASSDGVWETQYF. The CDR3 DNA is TGTGCCAGCAGTGACGGGGTGTGGGAGACCCAGTACTTC.

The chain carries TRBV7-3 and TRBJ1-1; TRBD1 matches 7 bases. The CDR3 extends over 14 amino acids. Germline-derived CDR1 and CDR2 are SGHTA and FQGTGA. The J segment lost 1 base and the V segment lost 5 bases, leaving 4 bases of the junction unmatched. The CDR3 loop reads CASSPRGWNTEAFF. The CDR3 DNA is TGTGCCAGCAGCCCCAGGGGGTGGAACACTGAAGCTTTCTTT.

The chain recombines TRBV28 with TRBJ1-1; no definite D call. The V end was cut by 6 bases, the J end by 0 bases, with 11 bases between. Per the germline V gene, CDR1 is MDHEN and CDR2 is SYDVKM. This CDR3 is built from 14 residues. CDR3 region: CASSGSWVNTEAFF. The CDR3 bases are TGTGCCAGCAGCGGGTCTTGGGTGAACACTGAAGCTTTCTTT.

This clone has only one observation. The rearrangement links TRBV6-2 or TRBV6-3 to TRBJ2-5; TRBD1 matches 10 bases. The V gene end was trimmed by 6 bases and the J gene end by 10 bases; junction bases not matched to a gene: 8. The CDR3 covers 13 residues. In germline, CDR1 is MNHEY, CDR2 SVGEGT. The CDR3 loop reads CASSFGQGVFQYF. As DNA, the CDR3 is TGTGCCAGCAGCTTCGGACAGGGGGTTTTCCAGTACTTC.

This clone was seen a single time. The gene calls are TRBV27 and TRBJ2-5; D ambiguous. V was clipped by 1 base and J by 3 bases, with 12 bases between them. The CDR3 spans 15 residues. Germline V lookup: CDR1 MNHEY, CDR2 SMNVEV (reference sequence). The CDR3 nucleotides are TGTGCCAGCAGTTTATATCTTGGAGACGAAGAGACCCAGTACTTC. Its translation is CASSLYLGDEETQYF.

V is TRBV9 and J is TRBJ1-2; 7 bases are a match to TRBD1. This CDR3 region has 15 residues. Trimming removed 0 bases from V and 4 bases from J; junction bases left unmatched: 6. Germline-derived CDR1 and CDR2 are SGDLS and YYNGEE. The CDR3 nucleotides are TGTGCCAGCAGCGTAGATTCGGGACAGTTCTATGGCTACACCTTC. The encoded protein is CASSVDSGQFYGYTF.